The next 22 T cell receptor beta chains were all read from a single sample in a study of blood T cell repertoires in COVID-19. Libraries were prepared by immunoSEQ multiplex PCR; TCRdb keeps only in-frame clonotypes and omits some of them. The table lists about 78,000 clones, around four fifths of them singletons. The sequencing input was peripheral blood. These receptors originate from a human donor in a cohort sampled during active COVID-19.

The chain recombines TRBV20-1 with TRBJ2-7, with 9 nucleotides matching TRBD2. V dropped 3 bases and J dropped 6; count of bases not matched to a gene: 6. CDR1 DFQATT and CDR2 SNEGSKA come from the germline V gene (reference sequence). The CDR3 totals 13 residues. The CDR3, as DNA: TGCAGTGCTAGTAGCGGGGGTCGGTTCGAGCAGTACTTC. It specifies CSASSGGRFEQYF.

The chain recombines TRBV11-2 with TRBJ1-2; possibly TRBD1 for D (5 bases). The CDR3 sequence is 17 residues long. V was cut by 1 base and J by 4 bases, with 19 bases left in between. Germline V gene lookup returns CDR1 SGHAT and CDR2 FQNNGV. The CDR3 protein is CASSLAGFRANFYGYTF. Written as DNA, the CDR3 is TGTGCCAGCAGCTTAGCAGGTTTCAGGGCCAACTTCTATGGCTACACCTTC.

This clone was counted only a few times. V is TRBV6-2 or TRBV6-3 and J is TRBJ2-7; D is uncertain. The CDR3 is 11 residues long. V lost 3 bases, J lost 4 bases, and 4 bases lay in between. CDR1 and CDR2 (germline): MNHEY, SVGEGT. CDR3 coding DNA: TGTGCCAGCAGTTATCAGTACGAGCAGTACTTC. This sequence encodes CASSYQYEQYF.

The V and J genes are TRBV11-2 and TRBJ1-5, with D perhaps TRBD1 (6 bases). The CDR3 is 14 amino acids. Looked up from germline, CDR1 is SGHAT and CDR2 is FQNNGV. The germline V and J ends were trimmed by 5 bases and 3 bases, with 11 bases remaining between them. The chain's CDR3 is CASSQTGHNQPQHF. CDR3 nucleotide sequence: TGTGCCAGCAGCCAGACAGGACACAATCAGCCCCAGCATTTT.

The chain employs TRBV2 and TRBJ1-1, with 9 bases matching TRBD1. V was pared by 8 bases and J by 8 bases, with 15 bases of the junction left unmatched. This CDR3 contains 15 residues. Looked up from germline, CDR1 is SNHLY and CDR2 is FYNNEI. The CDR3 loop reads CASSNLGQGLSEAFF. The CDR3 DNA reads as TGTGCCAGCTCCAATCTGGGACAGGGCCTAAGCGAAGCTTTCTTT.

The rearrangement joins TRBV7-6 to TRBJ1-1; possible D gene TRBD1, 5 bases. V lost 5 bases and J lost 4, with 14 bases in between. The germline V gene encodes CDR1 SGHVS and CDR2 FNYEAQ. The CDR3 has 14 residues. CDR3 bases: TGTGCCAGCAGCCCGATGGACACGGGCACTGAAGCTTTCTTT. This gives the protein CASSPMDTGTEAFF.

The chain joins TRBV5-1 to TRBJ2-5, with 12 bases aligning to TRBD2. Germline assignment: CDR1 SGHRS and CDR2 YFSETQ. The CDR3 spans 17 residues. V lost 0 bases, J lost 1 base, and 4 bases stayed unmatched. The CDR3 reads CASSLARTSGAQETQYF. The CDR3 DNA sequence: TGCGCCAGCAGCTTGGCACGGACTAGCGGGGCCCAAGAGACCCAGTACTTC.

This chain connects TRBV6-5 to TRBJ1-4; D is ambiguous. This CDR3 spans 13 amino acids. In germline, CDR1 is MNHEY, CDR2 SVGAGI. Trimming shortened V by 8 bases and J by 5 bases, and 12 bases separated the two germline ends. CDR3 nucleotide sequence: TGTGCCAGCCTTTTGGACTGGAATGAAAAACTGTTTTTT. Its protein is CASLLDWNEKLFF.

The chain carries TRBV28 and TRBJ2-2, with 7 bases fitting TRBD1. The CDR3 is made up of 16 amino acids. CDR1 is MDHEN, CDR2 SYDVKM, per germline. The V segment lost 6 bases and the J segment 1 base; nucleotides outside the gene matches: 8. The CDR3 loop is CASRGFRTGNTGELFF. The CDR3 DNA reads TGTGCCAGCAGGGGTTTCAGGACAGGGAACACCGGGGAGCTGTTTTTT.

CDR3 nucleotides: TGTGCCAGCAGTTACTCGACAGCAACCTACGAGCAGTACTTC. This sequence encodes CASSYSTATYEQYF. The gene calls are TRBV6-2 or TRBV6-3 and TRBJ2-7, with D possibly being TRBD1 (5 bases). The CDR3 has 14 amino acids. Trimming took off 0 bases at V and 2 bases at J, with 8 bases between the two ends. Germline V gene lookup returns CDR1 MNHEY and CDR2 SVGEGT.

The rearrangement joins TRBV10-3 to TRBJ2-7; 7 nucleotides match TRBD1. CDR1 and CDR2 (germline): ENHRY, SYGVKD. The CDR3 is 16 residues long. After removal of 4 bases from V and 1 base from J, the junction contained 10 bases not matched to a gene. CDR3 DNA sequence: TGTGCCATCAGTGGCCCTCGACAGGGATCATCCTACGAGCAGTACTTC. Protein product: CAISGPRQGSSYEQYF.

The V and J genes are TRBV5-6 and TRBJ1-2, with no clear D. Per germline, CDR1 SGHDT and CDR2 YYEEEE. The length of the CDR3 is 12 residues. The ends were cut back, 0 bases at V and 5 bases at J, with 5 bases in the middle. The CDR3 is CASSLGGYGYTF. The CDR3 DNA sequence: TGTGCCAGCAGCTTGGGCGGATATGGCTACACCTTC. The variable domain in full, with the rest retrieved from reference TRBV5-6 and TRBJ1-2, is DAGVTQSPTHLIKTRGQQVTLRCSPKSGHDTVSWYQQALGQGPQFIFQYYEEEERQRGNFPDRFSGHQFPNYSSELNVNALLLGDSALYLCASSLGGYGYTFGSGTRLTVV.

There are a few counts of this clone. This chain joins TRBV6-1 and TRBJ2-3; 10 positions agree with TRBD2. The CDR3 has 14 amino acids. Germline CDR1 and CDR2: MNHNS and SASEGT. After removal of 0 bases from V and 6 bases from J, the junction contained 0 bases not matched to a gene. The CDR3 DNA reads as TGTGCCAGCAGTGAAGCTAGCGGGGGGGATACGCAGTATTTT. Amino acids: CASSEASGGDTQYF.

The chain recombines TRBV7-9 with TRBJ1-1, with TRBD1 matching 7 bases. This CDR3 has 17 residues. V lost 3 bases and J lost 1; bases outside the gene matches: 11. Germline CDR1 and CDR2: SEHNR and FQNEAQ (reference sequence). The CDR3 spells CASSLSDRTGSNTEAFF. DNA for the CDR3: TGTGCCAGCAGCTTGTCGGACAGGACGGGATCGAACACTGAAGCTTTCTTT.

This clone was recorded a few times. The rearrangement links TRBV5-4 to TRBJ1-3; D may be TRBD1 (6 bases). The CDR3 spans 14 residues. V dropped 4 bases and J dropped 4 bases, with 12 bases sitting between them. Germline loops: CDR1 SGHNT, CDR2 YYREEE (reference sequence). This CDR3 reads CASSVGTPGNTIYF. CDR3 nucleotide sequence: TGTGCCAGCAGCGTGGGGACACCGGGAAACACCATATATTTT.

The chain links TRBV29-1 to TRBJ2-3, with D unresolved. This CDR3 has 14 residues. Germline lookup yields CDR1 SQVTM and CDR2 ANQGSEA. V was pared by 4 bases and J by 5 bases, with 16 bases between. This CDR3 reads CSVVVTGGGDTQYF. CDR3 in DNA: TGCAGCGTTGTAGTGACCGGCGGTGGAGATACGCAGTATTTT.

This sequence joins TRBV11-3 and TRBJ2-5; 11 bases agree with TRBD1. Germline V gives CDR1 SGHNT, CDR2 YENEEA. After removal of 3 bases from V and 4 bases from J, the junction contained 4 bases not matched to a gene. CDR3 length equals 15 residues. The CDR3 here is CASSLAGTGGETQYF. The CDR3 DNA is TGTGCCAGCAGCTTGGCCGGGACAGGGGGAGAGACCCAGTACTTC.

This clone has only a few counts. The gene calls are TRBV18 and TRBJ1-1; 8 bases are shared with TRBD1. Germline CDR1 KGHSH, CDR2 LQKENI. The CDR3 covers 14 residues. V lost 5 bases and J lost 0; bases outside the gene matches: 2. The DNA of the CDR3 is TGTGCCAGCTCAAGGGACAGGCTGAACACTGAAGCTTTCTTT. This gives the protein CASSRDRLNTEAFF.

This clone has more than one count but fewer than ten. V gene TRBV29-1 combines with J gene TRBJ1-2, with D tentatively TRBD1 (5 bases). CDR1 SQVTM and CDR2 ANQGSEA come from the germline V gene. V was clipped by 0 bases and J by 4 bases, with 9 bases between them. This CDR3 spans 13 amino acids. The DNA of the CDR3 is TGCAGCGTTGAAGATTTAGACAGCTATGGCTACACCTTC. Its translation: CSVEDLDSYGYTF.

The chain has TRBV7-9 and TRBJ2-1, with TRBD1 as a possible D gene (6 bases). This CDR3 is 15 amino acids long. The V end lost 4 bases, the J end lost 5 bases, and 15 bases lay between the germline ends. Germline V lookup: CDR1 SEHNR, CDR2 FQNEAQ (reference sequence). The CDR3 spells CASSSPGTPNNEQFF. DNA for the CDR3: TGTGCCAGCAGCTCGCCCGGGACACCAAACAATGAGCAGTTCTTC.

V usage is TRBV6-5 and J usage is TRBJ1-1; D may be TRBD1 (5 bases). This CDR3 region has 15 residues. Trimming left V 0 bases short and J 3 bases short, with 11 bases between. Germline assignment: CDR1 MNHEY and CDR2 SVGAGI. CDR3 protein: CASSYSTPRDTEAFF. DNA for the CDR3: TGTGCCAGCAGTTACTCCACCCCCAGGGACACTGAAGCTTTCTTT.

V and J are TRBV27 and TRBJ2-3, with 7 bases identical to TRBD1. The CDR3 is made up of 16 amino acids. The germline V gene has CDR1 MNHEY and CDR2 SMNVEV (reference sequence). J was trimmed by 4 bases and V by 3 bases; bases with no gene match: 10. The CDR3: CASSFLTTGRADTQYF. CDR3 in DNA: TGTGCCAGCAGTTTTCTGACGACAGGGCGGGCAGATACGCAGTATTTT.